This TCR beta chain was captured by sequencing in a study of T cell responses to AZD1222 COVID-19 vaccine. Measured with immunoSEQ multiplex PCR; TCRdb has only the in-frame clones, and not every one. The sample comprises 150,000 or so clones, 92% of which are singletons, and 3.6% rests with the top ten. The germline gives CDR1 LGHDT, CDR2 YNNKEL (reference sequence). This CDR3 is 16 amino acids long. The V end lost 1 base, the J end lost 2 bases, and 12 bases lay between the germline ends. The starting material was peripheral blood, obtained 28 days after the second AZD1222 dose. The gene calls are TRBV3-1 (or the pseudogene TRBV3-2) and TRBJ2-1; perhaps D is TRBD1 or TRBD2 (5 bases each). This TCR derives from an adult who received the AZD1222 COVID-19 vaccine. DNA for the CDR3: TGTGCCAGCAGCCAAGGTACTTTGGGGGCCTACAATGAGCAGTTCTTC. It specifies CASSQGTLGAYNEQFF.